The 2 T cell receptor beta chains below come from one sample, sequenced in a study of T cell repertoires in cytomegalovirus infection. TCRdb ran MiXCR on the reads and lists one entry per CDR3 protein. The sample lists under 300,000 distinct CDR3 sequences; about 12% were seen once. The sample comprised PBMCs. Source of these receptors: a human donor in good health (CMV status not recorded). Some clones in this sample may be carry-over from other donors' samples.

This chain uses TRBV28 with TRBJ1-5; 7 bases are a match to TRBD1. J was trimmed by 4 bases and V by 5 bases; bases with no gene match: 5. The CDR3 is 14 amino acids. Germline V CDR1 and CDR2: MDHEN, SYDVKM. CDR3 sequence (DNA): TGTGCCAGCAGTACCGGGACAGATAATCAGCCCCAGCATTTT. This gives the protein CASSTGTDNQPQHF.

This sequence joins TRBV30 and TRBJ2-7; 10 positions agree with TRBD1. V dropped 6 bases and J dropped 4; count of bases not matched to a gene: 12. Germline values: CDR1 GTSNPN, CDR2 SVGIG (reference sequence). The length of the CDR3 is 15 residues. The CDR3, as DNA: TGTGCCTGTCTTCCTCCGGGACAGGGGCGATACGAGCAGTACTTC. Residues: CACLPPGQGRYEQYF.